A single TCR beta chain is shown here with its context. Its matching antigen is unknown. The V end was cut by 1 base, the J end by 6 bases, with 10 bases between. The germline V gene encodes CDR1 MNHNS and CDR2 SASEGT. There are 14 residues in the CDR3. TCRdb ran MiXCR on the reads and lists one entry per CDR3 protein. The sample has some 440,000 distinct CDR3 sequences; 25% to 40% are singletons. This specimen comes from a study of T cell repertoires in cytomegalovirus infection. Study-level points and caveats: What dominated the ex vivo response were HLA-C-restricted CMV-specific TCR beta clonotypes.

This TCR came from a human donor in good health (CMV status not recorded). Some clones in this sample may be carry-over from other donors' samples. The sequenced material came from PBMCs. This chain connects TRBV6-1 to TRBJ1-5; D possibly corresponds to TRBD1 (6 bases). The CDR3 is CASSEVQGRQPQHF. The CDR3 nucleotides read TGTGCCAGCAGTGAAGTACAGGGCCGTCAGCCCCAGCATTTT.